Described below is a single TCR beta chain sequence and its context. Antigen specificity is unknown. PBMC libraries mostly used around 0.5 ug of input genomic DNA, with six replicates per sample. Clones were sequenced by immunoSEQ multiplex PCR, and TCRdb holds only the in-frame ones, with some missing. The sample lists 84,000 or so clones, approximately 80% occurring once. No culture or expansion preceded analysis of these blood cells. These data are taken from a study of neoadjuvant anti-PD-1 for oral cavity cancer. Study-wide points: TCR analyses covered only a few patients per response group. Post-nivolumab, blood T cell clonality was significantly elevated in non-responders.

There are 15 residues in the CDR3. Per the germline V gene, CDR1 is MNHEY and CDR2 is SMNVEV (reference sequence). Unmatched junction bases numbered 8, after V lost 6 bases and J lost 7 bases. This clonotype originated in a person between 40 and 85 years old with oral cavity squamous cell carcinoma. The chain has TRBV27 and TRBJ2-7, with 14 bases identical to TRBD2. The sample consisted of PBMCs, taken before nivolumab (anti-PD-1) treatment. The CDR3 bases are TGTGCCAGCAGGGCGGGACTAGCGGGAGTAGGAGAGCAGTACTTC. This gives the protein CASRAGLAGVGEQYF.